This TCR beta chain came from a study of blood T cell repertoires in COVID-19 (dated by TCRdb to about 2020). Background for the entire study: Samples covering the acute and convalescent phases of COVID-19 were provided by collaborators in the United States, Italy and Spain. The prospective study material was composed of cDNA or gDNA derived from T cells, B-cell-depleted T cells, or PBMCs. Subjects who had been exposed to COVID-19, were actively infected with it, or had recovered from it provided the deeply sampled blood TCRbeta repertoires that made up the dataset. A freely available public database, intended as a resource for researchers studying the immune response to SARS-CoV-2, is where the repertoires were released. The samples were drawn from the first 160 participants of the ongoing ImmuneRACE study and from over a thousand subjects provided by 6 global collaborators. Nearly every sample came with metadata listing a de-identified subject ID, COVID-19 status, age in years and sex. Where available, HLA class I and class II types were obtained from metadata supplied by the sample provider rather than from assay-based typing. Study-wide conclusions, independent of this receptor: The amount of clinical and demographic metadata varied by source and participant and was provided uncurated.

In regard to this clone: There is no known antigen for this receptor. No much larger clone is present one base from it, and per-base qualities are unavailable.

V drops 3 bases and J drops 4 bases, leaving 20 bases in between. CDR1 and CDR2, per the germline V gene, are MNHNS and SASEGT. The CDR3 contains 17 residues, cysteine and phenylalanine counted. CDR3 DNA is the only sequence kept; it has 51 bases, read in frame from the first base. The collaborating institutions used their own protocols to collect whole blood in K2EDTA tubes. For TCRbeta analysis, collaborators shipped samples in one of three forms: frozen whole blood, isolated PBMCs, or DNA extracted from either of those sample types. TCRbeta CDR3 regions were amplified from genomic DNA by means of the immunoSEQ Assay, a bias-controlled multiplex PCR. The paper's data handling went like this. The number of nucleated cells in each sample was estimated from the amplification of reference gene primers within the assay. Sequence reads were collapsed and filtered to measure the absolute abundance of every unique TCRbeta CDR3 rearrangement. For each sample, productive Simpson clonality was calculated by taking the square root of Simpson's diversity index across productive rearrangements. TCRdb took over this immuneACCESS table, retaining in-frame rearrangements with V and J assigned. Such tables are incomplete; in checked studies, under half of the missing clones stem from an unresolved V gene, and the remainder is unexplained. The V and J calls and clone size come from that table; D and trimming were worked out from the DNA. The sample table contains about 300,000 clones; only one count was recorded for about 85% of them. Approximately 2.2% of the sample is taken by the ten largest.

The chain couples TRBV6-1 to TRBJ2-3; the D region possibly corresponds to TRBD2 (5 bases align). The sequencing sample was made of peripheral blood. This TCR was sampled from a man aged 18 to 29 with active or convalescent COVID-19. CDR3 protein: CASSDPDFSGSPDTQYF. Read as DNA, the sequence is TGTGCCAGCAGTGACCCGGACTTTTCGGGGAGCCCAGATACGCAGTATTTT.